These 27 T cell receptor beta chains share one sample of origin, sequenced in a study of blood T cell repertoires in COVID-19. The method was immunoSEQ multiplex PCR; TCRdb's version includes in-frame clones alone and lacks a portion of them. This table holds about 280,000 clones, around 90% found once. The sequencing input was PBMCs or T cells enriched from blood (not recorded which). Source of these receptors: a woman aged 35 to 49 who had recovered from COVID-19.

V gene TRBV7-9 combines with J gene TRBJ1-2, with D possibly being TRBD1 (6 bases). The V end lost 0 bases, the J end lost 4 bases, and 9 bases lay between the germline ends. The CDR3 has 14 amino acids. CDR1 is SEHNR, CDR2 FQNEAQ, per germline (reference sequence). CDR3 residues: CASSLAAGAYGYTF. The CDR3 DNA reads TGTGCCAGCAGCTTAGCGGCGGGGGCCTATGGCTACACCTTC.

The genes are TRBV2 and TRBJ2-1; TRBD2 is a possible D gene (7 bases). The V end was cut by 4 bases, the J end by 10 bases, with 17 bases between. The CDR3 is 14 residues long. Germline V lookup: CDR1 SNHLY, CDR2 FYNNEI. In DNA form, the CDR3 reads TGTGCCAGCAGTGCCCCTCCAAGGGGGGGGGAGCAGTTCTTC. Protein sequence: CASSAPPRGGEQFF.

The V and J genes are TRBV2 and TRBJ1-4; 9 positions agree with TRBD1. The CDR3 sequence is 17 residues long. Unmatched junction bases numbered 8, after V lost 6 bases and J lost 0 bases. Germline CDR1 SNHLY, CDR2 FYNNEI. CDR3 bases: TGTGCCAGCAGAGTGGGACAGGGCGTTTCAACTAATGAAAAACTGTTTTTT. Translating it yields CASRVGQGVSTNEKLFF.

The V and J genes are TRBV11-2 and TRBJ1-1; D unresolved. The V end was cut by 3 bases, the J end by 0 bases, with 5 bases between. Germline-derived CDR1 and CDR2 are SGHAT and FQNNGV. The CDR3 is made up of 13 amino acids. CDR3 sequence: CASSFLMNTEAFF. The CDR3 DNA reads as TGTGCCAGCAGCTTTCTTATGAACACTGAAGCTTTCTTT.

The rearrangement links TRBV6-2 or TRBV6-3 to TRBJ2-5; D might be TRBD1 (5 bases). CDR1 is MNHEY and CDR2 is SVGEGT in the germline V gene. The CDR3 totals 17 residues. Trimming removed 2 bases from V and 7 bases from J, with 23 bases in between. The CDR3 nucleotides are TGTGCCAGCAGTTACGGGGCGCACGGAACCAACAAAGGGACCCAGTACTTC. Translating gives CASSYGAHGTNKGTQYF.

CDR3 in amino acids: CASSSLGRVRGISSTDTQYF. The CDR3 DNA follows: TGTGCCAGCAGCTCACTCGGCAGGGTAAGGGGGATTTCTAGCACAGATACGCAGTATTTT. The chain carries TRBV11-3 and TRBJ2-3; D might be TRBD1 (6 bases). Trimming shortened V by 4 bases and J by 0 bases, and 26 bases separated the two germline ends. The CDR3 consists of 20 residues. Germline values: CDR1 SGHNT, CDR2 YENEEA.

V is TRBV9 and J is TRBJ2-3; D may be TRBD2 (5 bases). The CDR3 runs to 15 residues. Trimming removed 2 bases from V and 1 base from J, with 11 bases in between. The germline gives CDR1 SGDLS, CDR2 YYNGEE. In nucleotides, the CDR3 is TGTGCCAGCAGCGTTACTAGTTTTGGCACAGATACGCAGTATTTT. As protein: CASSVTSFGTDTQYF.

This rearrangement joins TRBV18 to TRBJ2-1; 7 bases align to TRBD2. The CDR3 spans 15 residues. Germline V gene data show CDR1 as KGHSH and CDR2 as LQKENI. V trimming: 4 bases; J trimming: 0 bases; junction bases outside the gene matches: 3. The chain's CDR3 is CASSLRESSYNEQFF. The CDR3 nucleotides are TGTGCCAGCTCACTGCGGGAGAGCTCCTACAATGAGCAGTTCTTC.

This clone appeared a single time. The chain employs TRBV4-2 and TRBJ2-7; D uncertain. CDR1 LGHNA and CDR2 YNFKEQ come from the germline V gene. Deletions cut 1 base from V and 3 bases from J, with 13 bases between. There are 15 residues in the CDR3. The CDR3 region is CASSQGTTVNYEQYF. DNA of the CDR3: TGTGCCAGCAGCCAAGGAACAACAGTGAACTACGAGCAGTACTTC.

The gene calls are TRBV12-3 or TRBV12-4 and TRBJ2-5; possibly TRBD1 for D (6 bases). The V end lost 8 bases, the J end lost 0 bases, and 10 bases lay between the germline ends. The CDR3 has 13 residues. CDR3 sequence: CASRDRNQETQYF. The CDR3, as DNA: TGTGCCAGCCGAGACAGGAACCAAGAGACCCAGTACTTC.

V gene TRBV21-1 combines with J gene TRBJ2-7; the DNA was not compared with TRBD1, the D call given in the table. TRBV21-1 is a documented pseudogene. This CDR3 spans 18 amino acids. As DNA, the CDR3 is TGTGCCAGCAGCAAACTCCCCGACTACAGGGACGGATCCTACGAGCAGTACTTC. This gives the protein CASSKLPDYRDGSYEQYF.

The chain links TRBV19 to TRBJ2-2; D may be TRBD1 (6 bases). Germline CDR1 LNHDA, CDR2 SQIVND (reference sequence). The CDR3 spans 13 residues. The V end was cut by 7 bases, the J end by 3 bases, with 9 bases between. CDR3 in amino acids: CASKRGYTGELFF. The CDR3 region has the DNA TGTGCCAGTAAGAGGGGGTACACCGGGGAGCTGTTTTTT.

The gene calls are TRBV28 and TRBJ2-3; D is perhaps TRBD2 (6 bases). Germline-derived CDR1 and CDR2 are MDHEN and SYDVKM. The CDR3 consists of 12 residues. Between the trimmed V and J ends, which lost 1 base and 9 bases, there was a span of 8 bases. The CDR3 nucleotides are TGTGCCAGCAGTTTATTTGGAGGGACGCAGTATTTT. Its translation: CASSLFGGTQYF.

V usage is TRBV19 and J usage is TRBJ2-1; D is unresolved. The ends were cut back, 4 bases at V and 9 bases at J, with 10 bases in the middle. CDR3 size: 12 residues. The germline gives CDR1 LNHDA, CDR2 SQIVND (reference sequence). The CDR3 is CASSTLDLEQFF. In DNA form, the CDR3 reads TGTGCCAGTAGTACCCTAGACCTTGAGCAGTTCTTC.

The V call is TRBV6-5, the J call TRBJ1-2; D gene ambiguous. V was clipped by 7 bases and J by 2 bases, with 14 bases between them. The CDR3 runs to 14 residues. Looked up from germline, CDR1 is MNHEY and CDR2 is SVGAGI. The CDR3 DNA reads TGTGCCAGCACTTCCCCCCGGGAGAACTATGGCTACACCTTC. Amino acids: CASTSPRENYGYTF.

The genes are TRBV27 and TRBJ2-7; 9 positions agree with TRBD1. CDR1 and CDR2 from the germline V gene are MNHEY and SMNVEV (reference sequence). Losses at the gene ends were 0 bases for V and 3 bases for J; bases not matched to a gene: 6. The CDR3 loop spans 16 amino acids. CDR3 nucleotides: TGTGCCAGCAGTTTATCGGGACAGGGAATGAACTACGAGCAGTACTTC. It yields the protein CASSLSGQGMNYEQYF.

The rearrangement links TRBV3-1 (or the pseudogene TRBV3-2) to TRBJ2-2; possibly TRBD1 for D (6 bases). Trimming took off 1 base at V and 3 bases at J, with 12 bases between the two ends. CDR3 length: 16 residues. In germline, CDR1 is LGHDT, CDR2 YNNKEL (reference sequence). Here the CDR3 reads CASSQGGGFYTGELFF. In nucleotides, the CDR3 is TGTGCCAGCAGCCAAGGAGGGGGTTTCTACACCGGGGAGCTGTTTTTT.

This sequence joins TRBV9 and TRBJ2-7; 8 bases are a match to TRBD2. The CDR3 loop spans 15 amino acids. J lost 3 bases, V lost 0 bases, and 5 bases had no gene match. Germline-derived CDR1 and CDR2 are SGDLS and YYNGEE. CDR3 region: CASSVDSGSGYEQYF. The CDR3 nucleotides are TGTGCCAGCAGCGTAGACAGCGGGAGCGGCTACGAGCAGTACTTC.

V and J are TRBV5-1 and TRBJ1-4; 7 nucleotides line up with TRBD1. Germline-derived CDR1 and CDR2 are SGHRS and YFSETQ. The CDR3 spans 15 residues. V shed 0 bases, J shed 3 bases, and the junction held 2 bases outside the gene matches. CDR3 amino acids: CASSLGQGANEKLFF. For the CDR3, the DNA is TGCGCCAGCAGCTTGGGCCAGGGGGCTAATGAAAAACTGTTTTTT.

The chain combines TRBV28 with TRBJ1-5; 9 bases fit TRBD1. Trimming cost V 3 bases and J 4 bases; bases outside gene matches: 4. CDR1 MDHEN and CDR2 SYDVKM come from the germline V gene. The CDR3 spans 15 residues. CDR3 amino acids: CASSFYGTGNQPQHF. CDR3 in DNA: TGTGCCAGCAGTTTTTACGGGACAGGGAATCAGCCCCAGCATTTT.

This clone was detected once. V gene TRBV7-2 combines with J gene TRBJ2-3, with TRBD2 identical over 9 bases. The CDR3 loop spans 15 amino acids. Germline lookup yields CDR1 SGHTA and CDR2 FQGNSA. V lost 3 bases, J lost 2 bases, and 3 bases stayed unmatched. The CDR3 coding sequence is TGTGCCAGCAGCTTGCTAGCGGGACTCACAGATACGCAGTATTTT. Amino acid sequence: CASSLLAGLTDTQYF.

The chain couples TRBV7-3 to TRBJ2-5; D possibly corresponds to TRBD1 (6 bases). Trimming took 1 base from V and 6 from J, leaving 15 bases between them. This CDR3 is 15 amino acids long. Germline CDR1 reads SGHTA; CDR2 reads FQGTGA. CDR3 sequence reads: CASSLNPGTLKTQYF. The CDR3 DNA reads as TGTGCCAGCAGCTTAAACCCGGGGACATTGAAGACCCAGTACTTC.

In its sample, this clone was seen once. The rearrangement uses TRBV7-2 and TRBJ2-3, with D perhaps TRBD1 (7 bases). The CDR3 has 16 residues. Trimming took 5 bases from V and 4 from J, leaving 19 bases between them. Germline CDR1 SGHTA, CDR2 FQGNSA. CDR3 nucleotide sequence: TGTGCCAGCAGCCTACTGACAGGGACTGGGTCAGATACGCAGTATTTT. Translated, it gives CASSLLTGTGSDTQYF.

The chain recombines TRBV7-2 with TRBJ2-3; 11 nucleotides match TRBD2. J gave up 4 bases and V 10 bases, and 7 bases lay outside the gene matches. CDR1 is SGHTA and CDR2 is FQGNSA in the germline V gene. This CDR3 contains 14 residues. CDR3: CAITSGSRADTQYF. The CDR3 nucleotides read TGTGCCATAACTAGCGGGAGTCGGGCAGATACGCAGTATTTT.

This chain connects TRBV4-1 to TRBJ1-5, with TRBD1 as a possible D gene (5 bases). The CDR3 has 18 residues. V was trimmed by 0 bases and J by 9 bases, leaving 24 bases between them. The germline gives CDR1 MGHRA, CDR2 YSYEKL. The DNA for the CDR3 is TGCGCCAGCAGCCAAGATTGGAGGGTCGGGGGGTTCACAAGGCCCCAGCATTTT. Translation gives CASSQDWRVGGFTRPQHF.

The V and J genes are TRBV5-6 and TRBJ2-2; D remains ambiguous. Germline assignment: CDR1 SGHDT and CDR2 YYEEEE. The CDR3 extends over 13 amino acids. Trimming cost V 5 bases and J 5 bases, with 10 bases left between them. The CDR3 DNA follows: TGTGCCAGCAGGCCCCTAGGTACCGGGGAGCTGTTTTTT. This translates into CASRPLGTGELFF.

This chain uses TRBV28 with TRBJ1-6, with 10 bases identical to TRBD1. Germline V gene sequence: CDR1 MDHEN, CDR2 SYDVKM. This CDR3 has 15 amino acids. V lost 4 bases, J lost 9 bases, and 6 bases stayed unmatched. The CDR3, as DNA: TGTGCCAGCAGTTCCGGGACAGGGGCCGTTTCACCCCTCCACTTT. Its protein product is CASSSGTGAVSPLHF.